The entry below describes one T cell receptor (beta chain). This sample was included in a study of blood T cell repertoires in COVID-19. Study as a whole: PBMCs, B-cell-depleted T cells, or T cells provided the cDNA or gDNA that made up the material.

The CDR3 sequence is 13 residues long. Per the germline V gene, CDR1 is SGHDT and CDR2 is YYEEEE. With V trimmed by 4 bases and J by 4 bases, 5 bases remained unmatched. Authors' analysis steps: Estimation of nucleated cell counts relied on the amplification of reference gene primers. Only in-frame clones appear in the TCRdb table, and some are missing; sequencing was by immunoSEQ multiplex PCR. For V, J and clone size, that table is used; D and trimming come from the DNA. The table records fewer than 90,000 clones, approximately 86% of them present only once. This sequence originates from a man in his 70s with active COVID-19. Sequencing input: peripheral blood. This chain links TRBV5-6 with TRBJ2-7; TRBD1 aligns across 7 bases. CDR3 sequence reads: CASSRPQGYEQYF. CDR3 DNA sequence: TGTGCCAGCAGCCGCCCACAGGGGTACGAGCAGTACTTC.